The TCR beta chain under discussion was sequenced for a study of CD8 T cells in ankylosing spondylitis (dated by TCRdb to 2016 to 2017). Some background on the complete study: To find TCR variants linked to disease, the study profiled T cell receptor beta repertoires in ankylosing spondylitis patients and healthy donors. The full study cohort was made up of over 20 ankylosing spondylitis patients and 108 healthy donors. Peripheral blood was sampled, and synovial fluid was additionally collected from ankylosing spondylitis patients.

What the authors observed across the whole study: A TCR beta motif made up of several highly homologous amino acid variants appeared to be characteristic of blood from ankylosing spondylitis patients. Some motif variants had previously been reported in the synovial fluid and blood of reactive arthritis patients, which suggests shared mechanisms of disease initiation. According to the report, matched synovial fluid samples from ankylosing spondylitis patients were significantly enriched for the disease-linked clones. The disease-linked clones had a CD8+ phenotype and were found at relatively low frequencies in peripheral blood.

Instrument on record: Illumina HiSeq 2500. Quantitative 5'-RACE with molecular barcodes was used to prepare TCR beta libraries. In the source study's methods: Disease-linked TCR variants were identified with a new computational method built on a probabilistic model of VDJ rearrangement. TCRdb reran the public reads through fastp at Q25 and MiXCR, keeping productive beta chains. Under each unique CDR3 protein, matching rows form one entry showing the most common genes and DNA. The V and J calls and clone size come from TCRdb's table, not from the authors' own analysis. This sample comprises a few hundred thousand distinct CDR3 sequences, 9.5% to 15% of them detected only once. Together, the top ten hold almost 7% of the sample. On this clonotype: No cognate antigen has been identified for it. No much larger clone is present one base from it, and per-base qualities are unavailable.

From cysteine to phenylalanine, the CDR3 is 15 amino acids long. The retained sequence is limited to the CDR3, 45 bases, with the frame set at the first base. CDR1 SGHTA and CDR2 FQGNSA are derived from the germline V gene. Trimming takes 3 bases from V and 7 bases from J, and the germline ends sit 16 bases apart. Sequencing was done on a sample of blood, either unsorted or a sorted T cell fraction (not recorded which). The V gene is TRBV7-2 and the J gene is TRBJ2-1; perhaps TRBD2 is the D gene, with 5 bases matching. This sequence was found in a male donor with ankylosing spondylitis. The CDR3 protein is CASSLTDYGGNEQFF. The base sequence is TGTGCCAGCAGCTTGACCGACTACGGTGGGAATGAGCAGTTCTTC.